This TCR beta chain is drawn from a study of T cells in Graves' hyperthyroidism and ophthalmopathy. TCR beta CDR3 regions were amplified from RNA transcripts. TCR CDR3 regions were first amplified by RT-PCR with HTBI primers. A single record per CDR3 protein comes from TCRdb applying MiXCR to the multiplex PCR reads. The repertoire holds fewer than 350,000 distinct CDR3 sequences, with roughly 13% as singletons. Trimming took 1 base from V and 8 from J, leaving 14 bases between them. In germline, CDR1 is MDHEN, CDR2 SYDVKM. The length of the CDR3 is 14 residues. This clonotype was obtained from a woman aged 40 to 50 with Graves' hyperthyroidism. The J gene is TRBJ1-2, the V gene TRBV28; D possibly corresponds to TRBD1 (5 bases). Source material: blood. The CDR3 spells CASSLFGGANGYTF. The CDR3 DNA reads TGTGCCAGCAGTTTATTCGGGGGAGCTAACGGCTACACCTTC.